This T cell receptor (beta chain) was found in a study of blood T cell repertoires in COVID-19. Looking at the study overall: From the United States, Italy and Spain came samples of acute and convalescent COVID-19. PBMCs, B-cell-depleted T cells, or T cells were the source of the cDNA or gDNA that made up the material.

The J segment lost 7 bases and the V segment lost 6 bases, leaving 5 bases of the junction unmatched. This CDR3 is 13 amino acids long. How the authors handled the data: Reference gene primer amplification gave estimated nucleated cell counts. TCRdb's table, derived via immunoSEQ multiplex PCR, lists solely in-frame clones and lacks some. Clone size and V and J calls were adopted from that table, with D and trimming inferred from the DNA. Altogether under 350,000 clones are present, around 88% being singletons, with the ten largest covering approximately 4.2%. This TCR was sampled from a man in his forties with acute or convalescent COVID-19. The chain employs TRBV12-3 or TRBV12-4 and TRBJ1-2; 10 nucleotides line up with TRBD1. Material for sequencing was peripheral blood. The DNA of the CDR3 is TGTGCCAGCAGCCGTCGACAGGGGGCTGGCTACACCTTC. It yields the protein CASSRRQGAGYTF.